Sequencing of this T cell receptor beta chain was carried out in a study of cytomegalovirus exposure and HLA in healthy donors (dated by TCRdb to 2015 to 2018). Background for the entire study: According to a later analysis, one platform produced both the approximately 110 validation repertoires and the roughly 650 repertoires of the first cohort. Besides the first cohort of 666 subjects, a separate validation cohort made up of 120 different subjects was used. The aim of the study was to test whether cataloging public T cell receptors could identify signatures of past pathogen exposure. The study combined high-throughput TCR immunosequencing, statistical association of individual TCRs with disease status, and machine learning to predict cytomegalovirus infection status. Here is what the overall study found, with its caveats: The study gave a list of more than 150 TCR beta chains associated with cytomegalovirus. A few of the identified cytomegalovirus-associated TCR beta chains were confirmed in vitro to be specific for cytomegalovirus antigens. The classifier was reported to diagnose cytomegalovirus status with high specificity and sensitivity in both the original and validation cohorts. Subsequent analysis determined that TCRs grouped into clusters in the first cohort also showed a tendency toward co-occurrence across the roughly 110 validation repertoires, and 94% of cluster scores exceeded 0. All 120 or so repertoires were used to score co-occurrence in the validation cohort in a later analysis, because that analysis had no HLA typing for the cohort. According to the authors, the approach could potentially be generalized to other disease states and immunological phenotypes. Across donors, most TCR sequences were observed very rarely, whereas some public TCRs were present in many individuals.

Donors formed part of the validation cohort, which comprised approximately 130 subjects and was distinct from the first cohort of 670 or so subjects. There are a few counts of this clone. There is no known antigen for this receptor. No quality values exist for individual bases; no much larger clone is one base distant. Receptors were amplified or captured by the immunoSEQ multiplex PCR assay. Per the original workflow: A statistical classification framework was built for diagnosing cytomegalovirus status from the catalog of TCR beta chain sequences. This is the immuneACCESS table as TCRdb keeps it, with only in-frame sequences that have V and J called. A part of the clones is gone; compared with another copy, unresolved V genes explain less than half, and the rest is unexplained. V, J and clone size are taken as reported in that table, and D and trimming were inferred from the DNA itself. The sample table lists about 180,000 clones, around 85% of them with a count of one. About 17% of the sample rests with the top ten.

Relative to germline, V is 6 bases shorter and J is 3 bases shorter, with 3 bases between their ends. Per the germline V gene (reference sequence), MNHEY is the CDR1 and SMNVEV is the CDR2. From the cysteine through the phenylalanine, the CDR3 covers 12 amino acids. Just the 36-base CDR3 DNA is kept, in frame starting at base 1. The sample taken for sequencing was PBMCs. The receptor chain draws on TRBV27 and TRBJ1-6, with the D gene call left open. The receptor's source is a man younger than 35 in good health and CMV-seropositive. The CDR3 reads CASSFYNSPLHF. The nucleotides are TGTGCCAGCAGCTTCTATAATTCACCCCTCCACTTT.